Listed below are T cell receptor beta chains from one sample, sequenced in a study of T cells in Graves' hyperthyroidism and ophthalmopathy. Each CDR3 protein gets one entry after TCRdb re-called the multiplex PCR reads with MiXCR. The sample has more than 300,000 distinct CDR3 sequences, about 15% seen once. Sequences were obtained from blood. The source of these receptors is a woman in her sixties or seventies with Graves' hyperthyroidism. CDR3s include the opening cysteine and the closing phenylalanine or tryptophan. Each record gives: V gene, D gene, CDR3 length, clone size, J gene, CDR3 DNA, CDR3 protein. The D gene is left open where the match is weak. Rows give clone size only sometimes, using once, few, many, or a class for an expanded clone.

TRBV30	TRBD1	14	many	TRBJ1-1	TGTGCCTTCAAGGACAGGGGGTTTTTCACTGAAGCTTTCTTT	CAFKDRGFFTEAFF
TRBV7-2	TRBD1	13	few	TRBJ1-2	TGTGCCAGCAGACAGACAGGGGGAGGGGGCTACACCTTC	CASRQTGGGGYTF
TRBV7-6	NA	15	many	TRBJ2-5	TGTGCCAGCAGCTTAATAGGACAGTACCAAGAGACCCAGTACTTC	CASSLIGQYQETQYF
TRBV27	TRBD2	16	NA	TRBJ2-7	TGTGCCAGCAGTGGATCGGGGACTCGCGGGAGCCACGAGCAGTACTTC	CASSGSGTRGSHEQYF
TRBV20-1	NA	13	many	TRBJ1-2	TGCAGTGCCCCAGAACAGGATTTCTATGGCTACACCTTC	CSAPEQDFYGYTF
TRBV6-5	NA	13	many	TRBJ1-5	TGTGCCAGCAGTTACCGGGAGAATCAGCCCCAGCATTTT	CASSYRENQPQHF
TRBV30	TRBD1	12	many	TRBJ2-7	TGTGCCTGGGCCGGACAGGGGAGGGAGCAGTACTTC	CAWAGQGREQYF
TRBV5-6	NA	16	few	TRBJ1-5	TGTGCCAGCAGCTCTATCCGGTACAGGGCGAGTCAGCCCCAGCATTTT	CASSSIRYRASQPQHF
TRBV29-1	NA	12	many	TRBJ1-4	TGCAGCGCTGGACAGAGGGCTGAAAAACTGTTTTTT	CSAGQRAEKLFF
TRBV27	NA	14	many	TRBJ1-1	TGTGCCAGCAGCCCGGGGTCTCAGAACACTGAAGCTTTCTTT	CASSPGSQNTEAFF
TRBV30	NA	14	many	TRBJ1-4	TGTGCCTGGAGCGCCCGCAACCGCGCGGAAAAACTGTTTTTT	CAWSARNRAEKLFF
TRBV5-8	TRBD2	14	many	TRBJ2-7	TGTGCCAGCAGTGAGAAAGCGGGATCCTACGAGCAGTACTTC	CASSEKAGSYEQYF
TRBV4-1	NA	16	NA	TRBJ2-5	TGCGCCAGCAGCCAAGAGCCCCAGGGTTCTCTAGAGACCCAGTACTTC	CASSQEPQGSLETQYF
TRBV7-9	NA	14	many	TRBJ2-2	TGTGCCAGCAGCTTACGTCGGGAGACCGGGGAGCTGTTTTTT	CASSLRRETGELFF
TRBV19	NA	13	few	TRBJ2-2	TGTGCCAGTAGAGCAGCCTCATCCGGGGAGCTGTTTTTT	CASRAASSGELFF
TRBV30	TRBD1	13	many	TRBJ2-1	TGTGCCTGGGGACAGGGATTTTACAATGAGCAGTTCTTC	CAWGQGFYNEQFF
TRBV9	NA	15	few	TRBJ1-6	TGTGCCAGCAGCGTAGGTAGAGGGGGGATTTCACCCCTCCACTTT	CASSVGRGGISPLHF
TRBV10-1	NA	12	many	TRBJ2-7	TGCGCCAGCAGTGATTTGGGCACCGAGCAGTACTTC	CASSDLGTEQYF
TRBV10-3	NA	11	NA	TRBJ2-3	TGTGCCATCAGTAACACAGATACGCAGTATTTT	CAISNTDTQYF
TRBV11-2	NA	13	many	TRBJ2-4	TGTGCCAGCACCACGAGGAGGCAAAACATTCAGTACTTC	CASTTRRQNIQYF
TRBV28	NA	16	many	TRBJ2-7	TGTGCCAGCAGTTTAGCCCAGGGTGGTCGAGCCTACGAGCAGTACTTC	CASSLAQGGRAYEQYF
TRBV19	TRBD2	16	many	TRBJ2-1	TGTGCCAGTAGTCGAACTAGCGGGATTACCTACAATGAGCAGTTCTTC	CASSRTSGITYNEQFF
TRBV19	NA	15	many	TRBJ2-7	TGTGCCAGTAGTATAGGATCGGCCCGAGCTCCCGAGCAGTACTTC	CASSIGSARAPEQYF
TRBV6-1	TRBD1	13	NA	TRBJ1-5	TGTGCCAGCAGGAGGGACAGCGGCCGGGATCAGCATTTT	CASRRDSGRDQHF
TRBV7-9	NA	13	many	TRBJ2-7	TGTGCCAGCAGCTCAGCGGTCCCCCTAGAGCAGTACTTC	CASSSAVPLEQYF
TRBV12-3/TRBV12-4	NA	15	many	TRBJ2-3	TGTGCCAGCAGCCCCGATCACACCGTGGCAGATACGCAGTATTTT	CASSPDHTVADTQYF
TRBV6-2/TRBV6-3	TRBD1	14	few	TRBJ1-2	TGTGCCAGCAGTTACTCGGACAGGGGCTATGGCTACACCTTC	CASSYSDRGYGYTF
TRBV11-2	TRBD2	13	many	TRBJ2-7	TGTGCCAGCAGCTTTGGGGGGGGGAACGAGCAGTACTTC	CASSFGGGNEQYF
TRBV7-2	TRBD1	15	many	TRBJ2-2	TGTGCCAGCAGTTATAAAAGGACAGGGGCCGGGGAGCTGTTTTTT	CASSYKRTGAGELFF
TRBV5-1	NA	14	many	TRBJ1-2	TGCGCCAGCAGCTTGGCTTCAGGTGCCTATGGCTACACCTTC	CASSLASGAYGYTF
TRBV18	NA	16	many	TRBJ2-5	TGTGCCAGCTCACCCCGGGCCGTGAGAGGTCAGGAGACCCAGTACTTC	CASSPRAVRGQETQYF
TRBV18	TRBD1	14	many	TRBJ2-1	TGTGCCAGCTCACCTTACAGGGGCTACAATGAGCAGTTCTTC	CASSPYRGYNEQFF
TRBV20-1	TRBD2	14	many	TRBJ2-5	TGCAGTGCCTCCCGGACTAGCGTGGGGGAGACCCAGTACTTC	CSASRTSVGETQYF
TRBV28	TRBD1	18	many	TRBJ1-1	TGTGCCAGCAGTTTAACGGGCACAGGGGGGAAAATGAACACTGAAGCTTTCTTT	CASSLTGTGGKMNTEAFF
TRBV6-5	NA	14	NA	TRBJ2-5	TGTGCCAGCAGTTACGGGGGGCGCGGGGATACCCAGTACTTC	CASSYGGRGDTQYF
TRBV7-9	NA	12	NA	TRBJ2-7	TGTGCCAGCAGCTTCTCTGGGCCCGAGCAGTACTTC	CASSFSGPEQYF
TRBV24-1	TRBD2	17	many	TRBJ2-3	TGTGCCACCAGTGATTTGCTATCAGGGACTAGCGGAGGTACGCAGTATTTT	CATSDLLSGTSGGTQYF
TRBV6-2/TRBV6-3	TRBD2	14	NA	TRBJ2-7	TGTGCCAGCAGTTACGGACTAGCAGATTACGAGCAGTACTTC	CASSYGLADYEQYF
TRBV5-1	NA	14	many	TRBJ2-5	TGCGCCAGCAGCCCAGGGGGGGTTCAAGAGACCCAGTACTTC	CASSPGGVQETQYF
TRBV6-5	NA	14	NA	TRBJ1-1	TGTGCCAGCAGTTACGACAAGGTGAACACTGAAGCTTTCTTT	CASSYDKVNTEAFF
TRBV11-2	TRBD2	19	NA	TRBJ2-1	TGTGCCAGCAGCTTCGGGACTAGCGGGAGAGTGGGTTTATACAATGAGCAGTTCTTC	CASSFGTSGRVGLYNEQFF
TRBV20-1	TRBD2	15	NA	TRBJ2-1	TGCAGTGCTACGACTAGCGGGAGGGCCTACAATGAGCAGTTCTTC	CSATTSGRAYNEQFF
TRBV27	TRBD2	16	few	TRBJ2-3	TGTGCCAGCAGTCCGCTATCTAGCGGGAGTGTGGGTACGCAGTATTTT	CASSPLSSGSVGTQYF
TRBV24-1	NA	12	many	TRBJ2-7	TGTGCCACCAGTGATTCCACCTACGAGCAGTACTTC	CATSDSTYEQYF
TRBV7-3	NA	15	many	TRBJ2-3	TGTGCCAGCAGCCCCGGCGCCTTTCGCCCAGATACGCAGTATTTT	CASSPGAFRPDTQYF
TRBV4-1	NA	16	NA	TRBJ1-5	TGCGCCAGCAGCGCTCTTTGGGGGAATAGCAATCAGCCCCAGCATTTT	CASSALWGNSNQPQHF
TRBV5-1	NA	13	many	TRBJ1-1	TGTGCCAGCAGCTCACAGGGTGACACTGAAGCTTTCTTT	CASSSQGDTEAFF
TRBV28	TRBD1	14	NA	TRBJ1-2	TGTGCCACCCATACCGGACAGGGAGGAGATGGCTACACCTTC	CATHTGQGGDGYTF
TRBV3-1	NA	13	many	TRBJ1-2	TGTGCCAGCAACCAAGGAGGGGTCTATGGCTACACCTTC	CASNQGGVYGYTF
TRBV9	TRBD1	15	few	TRBJ2-2	TGTGCCAGCAGCGACAAAGACAGGGATACCGGGGAGCTGTTTTTT	CASSDKDRDTGELFF
TRBV7-8	NA	12	few	TRBJ2-7	TGTGCCAGCAGCTTACGTAGCAGCGGGCAGTACTTC	CASSLRSSGQYF
TRBV6-1	TRBD2	16	many	TRBJ2-1	TGTGCCAGCAGTGATTGGCTAGCGGGAGGAAAAAATGAGCAGTTCTTC	CASSDWLAGGKNEQFF
TRBV6-1	TRBD2	17	many	TRBJ2-1	TGTGCCAGCAGTCCGCCTAGCGGGAGGGCCAGCTACAATGAGCAGTTCTTC	CASSPPSGRASYNEQFF
TRBV12-3/TRBV12-4	NA	12	many	TRBJ2-2	TGTGCCAGCACAAAGAACACCGGGGAGCTGTTTTTT	CASTKNTGELFF
TRBV6-1	NA	13	few	TRBJ2-1	TGTGCCAGCTATAAGACGGCCACGAATGAGCAGTTCTTC	CASYKTATNEQFF
TRBV3-1	TRBD2	13	many	TRBJ2-7	TGTGCCAGCAGCCCGGGACTAGCTCGGGAGCAGTACTTC	CASSPGLAREQYF
TRBV12-3/TRBV12-4	NA	15	many	TRBJ2-3	TGTGCCAGCAGTCAAGCGTCGCGGTCCACAGATACGCAGTATTTT	CASSQASRSTDTQYF
TRBV25-1	TRBD1	16	few	TRBJ1-5	TGTGCCAGCAGTGAAGGGAACAGGGGATTCAATCAGCCCCAGCATTTT	CASSEGNRGFNQPQHF
TRBV2	NA	14	many	TRBJ2-1	TGTGCCAGCAGTGAGCCGGGGGCCTACAATGAGCAGTTCTTC	CASSEPGAYNEQFF
TRBV27	NA	11	many	TRBJ2-7	TGTGCCAGCGCCAGGAGTGGGGAGCAGTACTTC	CASARSGEQYF